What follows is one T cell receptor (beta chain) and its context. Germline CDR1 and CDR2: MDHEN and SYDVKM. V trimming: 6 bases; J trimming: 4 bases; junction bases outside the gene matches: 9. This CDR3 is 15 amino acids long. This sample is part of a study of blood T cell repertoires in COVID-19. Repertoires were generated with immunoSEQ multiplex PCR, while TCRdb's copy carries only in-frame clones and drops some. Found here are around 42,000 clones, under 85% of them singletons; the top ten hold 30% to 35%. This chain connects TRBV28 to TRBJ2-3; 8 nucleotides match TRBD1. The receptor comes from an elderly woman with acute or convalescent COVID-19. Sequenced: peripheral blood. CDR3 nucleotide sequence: TGTGCCAGCAGCCCCGGGGGACAGGCAGCAGATACGCAGTATTTT. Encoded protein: CASSPGGQAADTQYF.